Sequencing of this T cell receptor beta chain was carried out in a study of blood T cells in healthy people across ages (dated by TCRdb to about 2015). About the study as a whole: In model experiments, template switching captured about one uniquely barcoded TCR beta cDNA molecule for every two T cells. Using deep sequencing normalized with unique cDNA molecular identifiers, the study measured how TCR beta repertoire diversity changes with age. Using the same blood draw, the study looked at two additional independent replicas of 1 million unique cDNA reads for two donors, one aged 18 to 30 and the other aged 80 or older. To avoid experimental bias, donors of different ages were randomly spread across the sequencing lanes. The donors were divided into four age groups: young (average about 16 years), middle-aged (almost 40), aged (approximately 62) and long-lived (82). What the research found in general, with its limitations: Estimates of total diversity based on one million sequenced T cells were considered lower bounds and underestimates. As age increased, observed TCR beta diversity per million T cells dropped in a roughly linear way, and a significant reduction was already evident by age about 40. Compared with the aged group, the long-lived group had more naive CD4+ T cells, fewer expanded clones and increased TCR diversity, a pattern suggesting age selection. Because profiling used bulk unsorted PBMCs, naive and antigen-experienced compartments could not be compared conclusively. Observed TCR beta diversity correlated strongly with the percentage of naive T cells measured by flow cytometry. The CMV infection status of donors was not known, potentially confounding age-related changes in expanded clonotypes.

This clonotype was recorded at least ten times. Its target antigen remains unknown. Base qualities are not at hand, and no much larger clone is one base apart. Donors were 39 systemically healthy Caucasian individuals from Russia aged roughly 6 to 100 years. Each donor gave ten milliliters of peripheral blood, collected into EDTA-treated Vacutainer tubes. PBMCs were isolated by Ficoll-Paque density-gradient centrifugation, with at least 6 million obtained per sample. Trizol reagent was used to extract total RNA from PBMCs, with at least 5.5 micrograms per sample. For every donor, flow cytometry on a PBMC aliquot measured the percentage of naive CD45RAhigh/CD27high T cells. The CDR3 measures 12 amino acids from cysteine to phenylalanine. The retained sequence is limited to the CDR3, 36 bases, with the frame set at the first base. According to the germline V gene, CDR1 reads SGHVT and CDR2 reads SQSDAQ. At the junction V is shortened by 5 bases and J by 7 bases, with 8 bases in between.

The method was 5' RACE. Sequencing used an Illumina HiSeq 2500. A second PCR of roughly 6 to 11 cycles was run with a J-beta primer mix and a sample-barcoded 5' primer. A template-switch 5' adaptor carrying 12 random nucleotides introduced a unique molecular identifier onto each TCR beta cDNA molecule. Each sample yielded at least 3 million CDR3-containing paired-end reads. The Mint cDNA synthesis kit, primed by a TRBC-specific oligonucleotide, was used to synthesize first-strand cDNA from all RNA. All cDNA was treated with uracil-DNA glycosylase and then went through a first 18-cycle PCR with the universal primers M1SS and BC2_uni_R. The study's processing was this. For normalization, 1 million high-quality reads, each with a distinct molecular identifier, were randomly selected from each sample. Instead of being binned into consensus sequences, reads with shared molecular identifiers were discarded. CDR3 identification, clonotype clustering and error correction used MiTCR with a Q25 quality threshold and the strictest error-elimination algorithm. A nonparametric unseen species model using Euler transformation provided a lower-bound estimate of total TCR beta diversity. TCRdb itself trimmed the public reads at Q25 with fastp, ran MiXCR and retained productive beta chains. Rows matching on CDR3 protein sequence are summarized as one entry with the most common DNA and genes. The V and J calls were not made by the authors but by TCRdb's processing. For this sample the table gives hundreds of thousands of distinct CDR3 sequences, of which 25% to 30% were detected only once. Approximately 15% of the sample lies in the top ten.

The chain employs TRBV7-4 and TRBJ1-4; no D gene can be assigned with confidence. The material sequenced was blood. This clonotype was sampled from an elderly woman in good health. The DNA sequence follows: TGTGCCAGCAGCGGGGTAGGTGAAAAACTGTTTTTT. Translated, it reads CASSGVGEKLFF.